The 25 T cell receptor beta chains reported below all come from one sample, sequenced in a study of blood T cells in healthy people across ages. Alongside a J-beta primer mix, a sample-barcoded 5' primer served in a second PCR lasting roughly 7 to 11 cycles. Using its own MiXCR run on the 5' RACE reads, TCRdb lists one record per CDR3 protein. The sample carries approximately 1,700,000 distinct CDR3 sequences, about 39% recorded once. The specimen was blood. Receptors were obtained from a human donor in good health.

The chain uses TRBV27 and TRBJ2-3; D possibly corresponds to TRBD1 (6 bases). Germline values: CDR1 MNHEY, CDR2 SMNVEV (reference sequence). CDR3 size: 15 residues. V was clipped by 4 bases and J by 2 bases, with 13 bases between them. CDR3 loop: CASSSTQGYTDTQYF. The DNA of the CDR3 is TGTGCCAGCAGTTCCACACAGGGCTACACAGATACGCAGTATTTT.

The rearrangement uses TRBV11-2 and TRBJ2-7; 7 nucleotides align to TRBD2. The CDR3 extends over 15 amino acids. The V segment lost 0 bases and the J segment 2 bases; nucleotides outside the gene matches: 4. Germline V gives CDR1 SGHAT, CDR2 FQNNGV. CDR3 in amino acids: CASSLEGGWAYEQYF. CDR3 coding DNA: TGTGCCAGCAGCTTAGAGGGAGGGTGGGCCTACGAGCAGTACTTC.

This clonotype has more than one count but fewer than ten. The chain is built from TRBV7-6 and TRBJ2-7; 8 bases agree with TRBD1. The CDR3 spans 14 residues. The V segment lost 4 bases and the J segment 2 bases; nucleotides outside the gene matches: 4. CDR1 is SGHVS and CDR2 is FNYEAQ in the germline V gene. This CDR3 reads CASSSTGATYEQYF. CDR3 coding DNA: TGTGCCAGCAGCTCGACAGGGGCGACCTACGAGCAGTACTTC.

This clonotype was recorded a few times. The CDR3 DNA is TGTGCCAGCAGCTTAGAATCGGGTAGGGGGCTTGTCGAGCAGTACTTC. Amino acids: CASSLESGRGLVEQYF. The gene calls are TRBV13 and TRBJ2-7; 7 bases match TRBD1. The J segment lost 6 bases and the V segment lost 1 base, leaving 12 bases of the junction unmatched. From germline, CDR1 is PRHDT and CDR2 FYEKMQ (reference sequence). The CDR3 has 16 residues.

This clonotype appeared a few times. The rearrangement joins TRBV6-5 to TRBJ2-7, with 8 bases fitting TRBD2. The CDR3 contains 15 residues. V gave up 7 bases and J gave up 5 bases; unmatched junction bases: 13. Germline assignment: CDR1 MNHEY and CDR2 SVGAGI. CDR3 in DNA: TGTGCCAGCACTCGGGGGGGGAGTAGTACGGACGAGCAGTACTTC. Amino acid sequence: CASTRGGSSTDEQYF.

The gene calls are TRBV30 and TRBJ2-3; D remains ambiguous. Germline CDR1 is GTSNPN and CDR2 is SVGIG (reference sequence). The V and J ends lost 2 bases and 6 bases respectively, with 9 bases between them. The CDR3 runs to 12 residues. DNA of the CDR3: TGTGCCTGGAGTAGCCAGTGGGATACGCAGTATTTT. Its protein product is CAWSSQWDTQYF.

This clonotype has just a few counts. The chain joins TRBV7-9 to TRBJ2-7; a weak D match, TRBD1 (6 bases). Trimming removed 1 base at V and 0 bases at J, with 16 bases between. CDR1 and CDR2 (germline): SEHNR, FQNEAQ (reference sequence). This CDR3 comprises 17 residues. The CDR3 sequence is CASSLVLGGTYSYEQYF. CDR3 nucleotide sequence: TGTGCCAGCAGCTTAGTCTTAGGTGGGACATACTCCTACGAGCAGTACTTC.

This chain links TRBV29-1 with TRBJ1-5; D is perhaps TRBD1 (5 bases). V gave up 4 bases and J gave up 1 base, with 8 bases separating them. The CDR3 sequence is 13 residues long. Germline assignment: CDR1 SQVTM and CDR2 ANQGSEA. The CDR3 nucleotides are TGCAGCGTTGCCCAGGGAAGCAATCAGCCCCAGCATTTT. Translation: CSVAQGSNQPQHF.

The chain couples TRBV7-9 to TRBJ2-5, with 12 bases that match TRBD2. CDR1 and CDR2 from the germline V gene are SEHNR and FQNEAQ (reference sequence). V lost 4 bases, J lost 0 bases, and 3 bases stayed unmatched. This CDR3 has 16 residues. CDR3 region: CASSSTSGGYQETQYF. In DNA form, the CDR3 reads TGTGCCAGCAGCTCAACTAGCGGGGGGTACCAAGAGACCCAGTACTTC.

The rearrangement joins TRBV12-3 or TRBV12-4 to TRBJ2-1; 8 nucleotides align to TRBD1. The CDR3 length is 14 residues. The trim removed 7 bases at V and 6 bases at J, leaving 8 bases unmatched. CDR3 sequence reads: CASTLAGGFNEQFF. The CDR3 DNA sequence: TGTGCCAGCACACTAGCAGGGGGCTTCAATGAGCAGTTCTTC.

V usage is TRBV29-1 and J usage is TRBJ1-2; D ambiguous. V was pared by 6 bases and J by 2 bases, with 13 bases between. Germline-derived CDR1 and CDR2 are SQVTM and ANQGSEA. The CDR3 is 13 residues long. The chain's CDR3 is CSVAGGGNYGYTF. The CDR3 nucleotides read TGCAGCGTGGCCGGCGGTGGGAACTATGGCTACACCTTC.

This rearrangement joins TRBV27 to TRBJ1-2, with 7 bases identical to TRBD1. The CDR3 is made up of 14 amino acids. From germline, CDR1 is MNHEY and CDR2 SMNVEV (reference sequence). The ends lost 5 bases at V and 5 bases at J; junction bases unmatched: 8. The CDR3 spells CASSPTGDWYGYTF. The CDR3, as DNA: TGTGCCAGCAGTCCCACAGGGGATTGGTATGGCTACACCTTC.

The V gene is TRBV10-3, the J gene TRBJ1-5; 8 bases line up with TRBD1. V was clipped by 11 bases and J by 5 bases; unmatched bases: 8. The germline V gene encodes CDR1 ENHRY and CDR2 SYGVKD. The CDR3 contains 13 residues. The CDR3 protein is CAVKGTGDQPQHF. The CDR3 DNA reads TGTGCCGTCAAAGGGACAGGAGATCAGCCCCAGCATTTT.

This chain connects TRBV9 to TRBJ1-1, with 7 bases fitting TRBD1. The germline CDR1 and CDR2 sequences are SGDLS and YYNGEE. Trimming took 3 bases from V and 5 from J; bases not matched to a gene: 10. The CDR3 length is 15 residues. The CDR3 here is CASSAQTGRWTEAFF. In DNA form, the CDR3 reads TGTGCCAGCAGCGCACAGACAGGGCGGTGGACTGAAGCTTTCTTT. The whole variable domain, filled in from reference TRBV9 and TRBJ1-1, reads DSGVTQTPKHLITATGQRVTLRCSPRSGDLSVYWYQQSLDQGLQFLIQYYNGEERAKGNILERFSAQQFPDLHSELNLSSLELGDSALYFCASSAQTGRWTEAFFGQGTRLTVV.

V is TRBV4-2 and J is TRBJ1-5; D ambiguous. V lost 0 bases to trimming and J lost 0 bases, with 9 bases between them. The CDR3 loop spans 16 amino acids. The germline CDR1 and CDR2 sequences are LGHNA and YNFKEQ. This CDR3 reads CASSQDGGYSNQPQHF. The CDR3 DNA sequence: TGTGCCAGCAGCCAAGATGGCGGTTATAGCAATCAGCCCCAGCATTTT.

In this sample, this clonotype turned up a few times. The chain combines TRBV6-1 with TRBJ1-6, with D possibly being TRBD1 (6 bases). CDR1 and CDR2 from the germline V gene are MNHNS and SASEGT. The V and J ends lost 2 bases and 3 bases respectively, with 11 bases between them. The CDR3 extends over 16 amino acids. The CDR3 sequence is CASSEYRTDYNSPLHF. CDR3 nucleotides: TGTGCCAGCAGTGAATATCGGACAGACTATAATTCACCCCTCCACTTT.

V and J are TRBV7-2 and TRBJ1-5; D is ambiguous. CDR1 and CDR2 (germline): SGHTA, FQGNSA. The V gene lost 5 bases and the J gene lost 6 bases, with 14 bases spanning the gap. The CDR3 consists of 14 residues. CDR3 in amino acids: CASSQYVEGQPQHF. The CDR3 coding sequence is TGTGCCAGCAGCCAATACGTGGAGGGTCAGCCCCAGCATTTT.

This clonotype came up many times. This chain uses TRBV29-1 with TRBJ2-5; D is perhaps TRBD1 or TRBD2 (5 bases each). The ends were cut back, 8 bases at V and 3 bases at J, with 19 bases in the middle. In germline, CDR1 is SQVTM, CDR2 ANQGSEA. This CDR3 region has 14 residues. Here the CDR3 DNA reads TGCAGCACCCGGGACCCCAGACGAGAAGAGACCCAGTACTTC. Its translation is CSTRDPRREETQYF.

The rearrangement links TRBV11-2 to TRBJ2-5, with D perhaps TRBD1 (6 bases). The germline V gene encodes CDR1 SGHAT and CDR2 FQNNGV. V gave up 11 bases and J gave up 5 bases, with 9 bases separating them. This CDR3 has 10 residues. CDR3 protein: CASGDETQYF. The CDR3, as DNA: TGTGCCTCAGGGGACGAGACCCAGTACTTC.

The chain couples TRBV10-3 to TRBJ2-7; TRBD1 agrees at 8 bases. Germline V gene lookup returns CDR1 ENHRY and CDR2 SYGVKD. The CDR3 sequence is 14 residues long. The junction had 8 bases not matched to a gene; V was cut back by 6 bases and J by 4 bases. The CDR3 spells CAISEGQGPYEQYF. CDR3 nucleotides: TGTGCCATCAGCGAAGGACAGGGCCCTTACGAGCAGTACTTC.

The rearrangement links TRBV4-1 to TRBJ2-4; TRBD1 is a possible D gene (6 bases). The assigned J gene may be wrong: the sequence end matches TRBJ2-7 better. Germline V gene lookup returns CDR1 MGHRA and CDR2 YSYEKL. This CDR3 spans 12 amino acids. Here the CDR3 DNA reads TGCGCCAGCAGCCATGGGGACAACGAGCAGTACTTC. Amino acids: CASSHGDNEQYF.

The gene calls are TRBV2 and TRBJ1-1, with 12 positions matching TRBD1. J gave up 3 bases and V 6 bases, and 5 bases lay outside the gene matches. Looked up from germline, CDR1 is SNHLY and CDR2 is FYNNEI. CDR3 size: 15 residues. The CDR3 DNA follows: TGTGCCAGCAGCTCCGGGACAGGGGGCTACACTGAAGCTTTCTTT. Residues: CASSSGTGGYTEAFF.

This sequence joins TRBV7-9 and TRBJ2-7; 9 bases line up with TRBD1. After removal of 5 bases from V and 5 bases from J, the junction contained 13 bases not matched to a gene. This CDR3 is built from 16 residues. The germline V gene encodes CDR1 SEHNR and CDR2 FQNEAQ (reference sequence). The CDR3 DNA follows: TGTGCCAGCAGCCAGCCCCTAACAGGGGGCGCGGACGAGCAGTACTTC. It encodes CASSQPLTGGADEQYF.

The chain carries TRBV12-3 or TRBV12-4 and TRBJ2-1; the D is unclear. The CDR3 runs 13 residues. V was shortened by 3 bases and J by 10 bases, with 13 bases between the two germline ends. This CDR3 reads CASSLSVRDEQFF. The CDR3 DNA follows: TGTGCCAGCAGTTTGTCCGTTCGAGACGAGCAGTTCTTC.

The chain recombines TRBV5-1 with TRBJ1-6; maybe TRBD1 (6 bases). This CDR3 comprises 14 residues. The germline CDR1 and CDR2 sequences are SGHRS and YFSETQ. Trimming pared 4 bases from V and 10 bases from J, leaving 15 bases between. CDR3 loop: CASSPGQLGSPLHF. In DNA form, the CDR3 reads TGCGCCAGCAGCCCGGGACAACTAGGATCACCCCTCCACTTT.